What follows describes a single TCR beta chain. Its specificity is not known. The source of the sample is a study of T cells expressing NK-cell markers. Background on the study: The study sequenced eight donors, seven HCMV-seropositive and one seronegative.

Germline CDR1 and CDR2: SGHAT and FQNNGV. The CDR3 covers 14 residues. Study-level points and caveats: It is unclear if expanded NKG2C-expressing clones target HCMV antigens. A handful of donors showed these clonotypes also leading the CD3+CD56-NKG2C+ fraction. Roughly 1.0-7.0% of CD8+ T cells in about 6 donors belonged to dominant NKG2C+ clonotypes.

Reprocessing the 5' RACE reads, TCRdb reports a single entry for every CDR3 protein and omits DNA. The sample's table shows 150,000 to 160,000 distinct CDR3 sequences. This clonotype originated in a woman in her 50s in good health. Sample: blood T cells: a sorted CD56 or NKG2C T cell subset, CD4+ or CD8+ T cells, or bulk PBMC T cells (not recorded which). J is TRBJ2-1 and V is TRBV11-2; TCRdb names TRBD2, which stays unverified in the absence of DNA. CDR3 sequence: CASSPGLGFDEQFF.